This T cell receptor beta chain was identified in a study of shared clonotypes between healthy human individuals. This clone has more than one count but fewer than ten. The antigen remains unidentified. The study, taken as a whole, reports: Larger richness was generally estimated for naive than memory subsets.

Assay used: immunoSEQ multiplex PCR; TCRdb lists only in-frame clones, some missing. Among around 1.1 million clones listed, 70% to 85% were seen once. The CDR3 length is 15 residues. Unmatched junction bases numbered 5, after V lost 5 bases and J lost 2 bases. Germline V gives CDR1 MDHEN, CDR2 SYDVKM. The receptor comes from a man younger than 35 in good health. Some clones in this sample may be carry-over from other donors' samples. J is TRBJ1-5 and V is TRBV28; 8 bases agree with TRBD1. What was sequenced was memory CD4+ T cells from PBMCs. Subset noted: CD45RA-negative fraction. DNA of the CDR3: TGTGCCAGCAGTCCACAGGGGGGAGGCAATCAGCCCCAGCATTTT. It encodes CASSPQGGGNQPQHF.